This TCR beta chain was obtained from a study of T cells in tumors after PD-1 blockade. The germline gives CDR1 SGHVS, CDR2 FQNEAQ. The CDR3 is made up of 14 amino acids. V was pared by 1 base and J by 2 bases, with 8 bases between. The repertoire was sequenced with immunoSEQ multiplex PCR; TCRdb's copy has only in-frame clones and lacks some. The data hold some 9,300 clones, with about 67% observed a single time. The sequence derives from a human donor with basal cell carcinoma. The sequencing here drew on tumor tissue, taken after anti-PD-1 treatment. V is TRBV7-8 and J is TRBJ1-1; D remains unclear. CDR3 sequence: CASSLEGDNTEAFF. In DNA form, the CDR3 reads TGTGCCAGCAGCTTAGAGGGCGATAACACTGAAGCTTTCTTT. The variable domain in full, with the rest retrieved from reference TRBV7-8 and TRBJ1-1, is GAGVSQSPRYKVAKRGQDVALRCDPISGHVSLFWYQQALGQGPEFLTYFQNEAQLDKSGLPSDRFFAERPEGSVSTLKIQRTQQEDSAVYLCASSLEGDNTEAFFGQGTRLTVV.